These 8 T cell receptor beta chains came from one sample sequenced in a study of brain T cells in children with intractable seizures. Time point in this sample: blood from clinic visit 5 months post-surgery; TSC patient then seizure free. Assay used: immunoSEQ multiplex PCR; TCRdb lists only in-frame clones, some missing. The sample includes about 340,000 clones, over 90% seen only once; the top ten take about 5.8%. This sample comprised peripheral blood, obtained more than 4 months after surgery. The source is a boy in the first two years of life with tuberous sclerosis and intractable seizures.

The J gene is TRBJ1-2, the V gene TRBV3-1 (or the pseudogene TRBV3-2); D gene unclear. With 1 base removed from V and 7 bases from J, the gap between germline ends came to 7 bases. In germline, CDR1 is LGHDT, CDR2 YNNKEL (reference sequence). This CDR3 region has 12 residues. CDR3 region: CASSQVSGGYTF. In DNA, the CDR3 is TGTGCCAGCAGCCAAGTCTCGGGTGGCTACACCTTC.

The chain employs TRBV4-1 and TRBJ2-7, with D perhaps matching TRBD1 or TRBD2 (6 bases each). Trimming shortened V by 0 bases and J by 4 bases, and 13 bases separated the two germline ends. Germline CDR1 MGHRA, CDR2 YSYEKL. The length of the CDR3 is 15 residues. CDR3 nucleotide sequence: TGCGCCAGCAGCCAAGAAAGGGGGGCCCCGTACGAGCAGTACTTC. Translation: CASSQERGAPYEQYF.

The chain recombines TRBV6-5 with TRBJ1-1; unclear D gene. The CDR3 has 12 amino acids. Germline-derived CDR1 and CDR2 are MNHEY and SVGAGI. V was pared by 7 bases and J by 1 base, with 7 bases between. The CDR3 nucleotides are TGTGCCAGCATGTCGAGGAACACTGAAGCTTTCTTT. Translation gives CASMSRNTEAFF.

V is TRBV3-1 (or the pseudogene TRBV3-2) and J is TRBJ2-2, with D uncertain. With 4 bases removed from V and 3 bases from J, the gap between germline ends came to 9 bases. Germline V gives CDR1 LGHDT, CDR2 YNNKEL (reference sequence). The CDR3 extends over 14 amino acids. CDR3 sequence: CASSRLVDTGELFF. The CDR3 DNA follows: TGTGCCAGCAGCCGCCTAGTCGACACCGGGGAGCTGTTTTTT.

The chain couples TRBV16 to TRBJ1-5; 11 positions agree with TRBD1. After removal of 6 bases from V and 0 bases from J, the junction contained 7 bases not matched to a gene. CDR1 is KGHSY and CDR2 is FQNENV in the germline V gene. This CDR3 has 17 residues. The CDR3 sequence is CASRRAGQGASNQPQHF. CDR3 coding DNA: TGTGCCAGCAGACGAGCCGGACAGGGGGCTAGCAATCAGCCCCAGCATTTT.

The chain couples TRBV19 to TRBJ1-2; a weak D match, TRBD1 (5 bases). CDR3 length: 15 residues. Trimming removed 0 bases from V and 7 bases from J, with 15 bases in between. Germline loops: CDR1 LNHDA, CDR2 SQIVND (reference sequence). The CDR3 coding sequence is TGTGCCAGTAGTATAGACCCCGGGGCCAGAGGTGGCTACACCTTC. It codes for CASSIDPGARGGYTF.

V usage is TRBV2 and J usage is TRBJ2-1; the match to TRBD2 covers 12 bases. The germline CDR1 and CDR2 sequences are SNHLY and FYNNEI. There are 14 residues in the CDR3. V lost 8 bases to trimming and J lost 3 bases; unmatched junction nucleotides: 2. The CDR3, as DNA: TGTGCCAGCCGACTAGCGGGGGTCTACAATGAGCAGTTCTTC. Its protein product is CASRLAGVYNEQFF.

V is TRBV11-3 and J is TRBJ2-3, with 8 bases matching TRBD2. V shed 0 bases, J shed 2 bases, and the junction held 16 bases outside the gene matches. The CDR3 consists of 20 residues. Germline CDR1 reads SGHNT; CDR2 reads YENEEA. The CDR3 here is CASSLDSGSGRYINTDTQYF. The CDR3 DNA reads as TGTGCCAGCAGCTTAGACTCCGGGAGCGGGAGATACATTAACACAGATACGCAGTATTTT. Looking up the rest from reference TRBV11-3 and TRBJ2-3 gives the full variable domain: EAGVVQSPRYKIIEKKQPVAFWCNPISGHNTLYWYLQNLGQGPELLIRYENEEAVDDSQLPKDRFSAERLKGVDSTLKIQPAELGDSAVYLCASSLDSGSGRYINTDTQYFGPGTRLTVL.